This TCR beta chain stems from a study of radiotherapy plus CTLA-4 blockade in lung cancer. Study in general: Of all patients, around 19% responded objectively and approximately 31% showed disease control.

General observations from the study: Tumor-derived TCR clones expanded in blood after radiotherapy plus ipilimumab. Early blood T cell clone changes and increased post-radiation serum interferon-beta were reportedly the strongest response predictors.

The assay was immunoSEQ multiplex PCR, and TCRdb's table has in-frame clones only and misses some. The sample consists of 75,000 to 95,000 clones, about 78% of them appearing once. As concerns this clone: Its specificity is not known.

Germline assignment: CDR1 MNHNY and CDR2 SVGAGI (reference sequence). The V end was cut by 4 bases, the J end by 5 bases, with 4 bases between. The length of the CDR3 is 11 residues. Specimen: peripheral blood, collected from a patient treated with radiotherapy plus ipilimumab. The V and J genes are TRBV6-6 and TRBJ2-3, with no clear D. This clonotype was sampled from a human donor with non-small cell lung cancer that progressed on radiotherapy plus ipilimumab. The CDR3 bases are TGTGCCAGCAGTTCGCTAGATACGCAGTATTTT. The encoded protein is CASSSLDTQYF.